Included here is one T cell receptor beta chain sequence, with context. The sample is drawn from a study of blood T cell repertoires in COVID-19. As for the study in general: Acute and convalescent COVID-19 samples came from the United States, Italy and Spain. T cells, B-cell-depleted T cells, or PBMCs supplied cDNA or gDNA.

Original processing methods: From reference gene primer amplification, estimates of nucleated cell counts were derived. Assay used: immunoSEQ multiplex PCR; TCRdb lists only in-frame clones, some missing. That table is the source of V, J and clone size, and D and trimming were worked out from the DNA. Seen here are about 250,000 clones, roughly 86% observed once, and the top ten hold roughly 0.8%. The CDR3 contains 15 residues. From germline, CDR1 is MNHEY and CDR2 SVGEGT. V was clipped by 0 bases and J by 4 bases, with 9 bases between them. The chain combines TRBV6-2 or TRBV6-3 with TRBJ2-2; D may be TRBD1 (5 bases). Material: peripheral blood. The sequence derives from a woman in her 30s with acute or convalescent COVID-19. The CDR3 loop reads CASSYSPDTTGELFF. The DNA of the CDR3 is TGTGCCAGCAGTTACTCGCCGGACACCACCGGGGAGCTGTTTTTT.